Listed below are T cell receptor delta chains from one sample, sequenced in a study of Vδ1+ human thymocytes. TCRdb called clones from the multiplex PCR reads again using CATT. The sample records around 24,000 delta-chain clones, approximately 32% being singletons. The sequencing input was Vdelta1+ gamma-delta thymocytes from the thymus. Source of these receptors: a boy under two years old who had congenital heart surgery. CDR3s include the opening cysteine and the closing phenylalanine or tryptophan. Each record gives: V gene, J gene, D gene, clone size, CDR3 DNA, CDR3 protein. The D gene is left open where the match is weak. The size of a clone is reported for some rows only, either as once, few or many, or as a class for expanded clones.

v_call: TRDV1; j_call: TRDJ1; d_call: TRDD3; clone_size: -; cdr3_nt: TGTGCTCTTGGGGAAGCTGGCGCTGGGGGATACGGGTACACCGATAAACTCATCTTT; cdr3_aa: CALGEAGAGGYGYTDKLIF
v_call: TRDV1; j_call: TRDJ1; d_call: TRDD3; clone_size: few; cdr3_nt: TGTGCTCTTGGCCTCAGACTTCCTACAAGACTGGGGGATAAGACCTACACCGATAAACTCATCTTT; cdr3_aa: CALGLRLPTRLGDKTYTDKLIF
v_call: TRDV1; j_call: TRDJ1; d_call: -; clone_size: -; cdr3_nt: TGTGCTCTTGGGGAATATCCCCCATCTCCCCTGGAGGATACTAGCTGGGGCACCGATAAACTCATCTTT; cdr3_aa: CALGEYPPSPLEDTSWGTDKLIF
v_call: TRDV1; j_call: TRDJ1; d_call: TRDD3; clone_size: few; cdr3_nt: TGTGCTCTTGGGGAAGGAGCGTCCGGGGGATCATCCGTGTACACCGATAAACTCATCTTT; cdr3_aa: CALGEGASGGSSVYTDKLIF
v_call: TRDV1; j_call: TRDJ1; d_call: -; clone_size: -; cdr3_nt: TGTGCTCTTGGGGACATTTCTCCTTACACCGATAAACTCATCTTT; cdr3_aa: CALGDISPYTDKLIF
v_call: TRDV1; j_call: TRDJ1; d_call: TRDD3; clone_size: once; cdr3_nt: TGTGCTCTTGGGGAACCAACCCCCTCTTCCTACAGGTTACTGGGGGATACCGATAAACTCATCTTT; cdr3_aa: CALGEPTPSSYRLLGDTDKLIF
v_call: TRDV1; j_call: TRDJ1; d_call: TRDD3; clone_size: -; cdr3_nt: TGTGCTCTTGGGGAAGTTCCCCAGACTGGGGGATGGCCTGTCGGCGATAAACTCATCTTT; cdr3_aa: CALGEVPQTGGWPVGDKLIF
v_call: TRDV1; j_call: TRDJ1; d_call: -; clone_size: -; cdr3_nt: TGTGCTCTTGGGGGGCCCTATATCGGGTGGCAGGTTAAACTCATCTTT; cdr3_aa: CALGGPYIGWQVKLIF
v_call: TRDV1; j_call: TRDJ1; d_call: -; clone_size: -; cdr3_nt: TGTGCTCTTGGGCCCCGCTCCCCTCAGTACACCGATAAACTCATCTTT; cdr3_aa: CALGPRSPQYTDKLIF
v_call: TRDV1; j_call: TRDJ1; d_call: TRDD2; clone_size: few; cdr3_nt: TGTGCTCTTGGGTTTCCCTTCCTACGCGAGGGATACCTTCGTAAACTCATCTTT; cdr3_aa: CALGFPFLREGYLRKLIF
v_call: TRDV1; j_call: TRDJ1; d_call: TRDD3; clone_size: -; cdr3_nt: TGTGCTCTTGGGGATCCAACGGCCTTCCTACGCCCTTACTGGGGGATACGCGCTGATAAACTCATCTTT; cdr3_aa: CALGDPTAFLRPYWGIRADKLIF
v_call: TRDV1; j_call: TRDJ1; d_call: TRDD3; clone_size: few; cdr3_nt: TGTGCTCTTGGGGAACTAACGGCCCCAGTACTGGGGGTCACGACCGATAAACTCATCTTT; cdr3_aa: CALGELTAPVLGVTTDKLIF
v_call: TRDV2; j_call: TRDJ1; d_call: -; clone_size: few; cdr3_nt: TGTGCCTGTGACATGAATCATATGGACGTTCTCATCTTT; cdr3_aa: CACDMNHMDVLIF
v_call: TRDV1; j_call: TRDJ1; d_call: TRDD3; clone_size: -; cdr3_nt: TGTGCTCTTGGGGATTTACAAGGCTGGGGGAAACTCATCTTT; cdr3_aa: CALGDLQGWGKLIF
v_call: TRDV1; j_call: TRDJ1; d_call: -; clone_size: -; cdr3_nt: TGTGCTCTTGGGAAAGGAAGGCCTTCGTTGCCTACGGGGCTTAAACGCATCTTT; cdr3_aa: CALGKGRPSLPTGLKRIF
v_call: TRDV1; j_call: TRDJ1; d_call: TRDD3; clone_size: -; cdr3_nt: TGTGCTCTTAGGGAACTACGGGCCCGCTCCTACAACTGGGGGAAGTACACCGATAAACTCATCTTT; cdr3_aa: CALRELRARSYNWGKYTDKLIF